Here is one TCR beta chain with its context. This clone's antigen is unknown. Per-base quality was not reported, and no clone a single base away is much larger than it. Set within a cohort of healthcare workers in London, UK, this nested case-control study involved weekly PCR testing of nasopharyngeal swabs along with blood sampling. Between 23 and 31 March 2020, the week of the UK lockdown, healthcare workers were enrolled and then followed up weekly for as long as 16 weeks. These data belong to a study of early T cells in non-severe SARS-CoV-2 infection (dated by TCRdb to 2020 to 2022). For the wider study: TCR sequencing used bulk RNA from unsorted whole blood, so alpha and beta chains could not be paired.

Points the paper makes about the study in general: VDJdb matching was skewed toward anti-spike CD8 responses, so virus-specific expansions were likely underestimated and private and CD4 specificities were missed.

CDR1 is given as MNHEY and CDR2 as SMNVEV, both from the germline V gene (reference sequence). The junction shows trimming of 9 bases on V and 4 bases on J, plus 24 bases between the germline ends. The CDR3 runs 16 amino acids, cysteine and phenylalanine included. Only CDR3 DNA is held: 48 bases, read in frame from base 1. Library prep was done by 5' RACE. TCRdb names NextSeq 500 as the instrument used. The TCR library protocol attached unique molecular identifiers to individual cDNA molecules to correct for sequencing error and PCR bias. TCR alpha and beta chains were both sequenced, and the abundances of alpha and beta sequences in each sample were closely correlated with each other. The authors' pipeline ran thus. Decombinator V4 was used to annotate the V gene, J gene and CDR3 of the TCR sequences. TCRs were defined as expanded if a significant change between any two time points was detected under a Poisson model with p below 0.0001. TCR abundances were normalised to the total number of TCRs sequenced per sample and expressed as counts per million. TRAV1-2 paired with TRAJ12, TRAJ20 or TRAJ33 defined MAIT TCRs, while TRAV10 paired with TRAJ18 defined iNKT TCRs. VDJdb, accessed 1 November 2021, was searched for CMV, EBV and SARS-CoV-2 annotated TCRs, excluding TCRs annotated for multiple antigens. TCRdb reanalyzed the raw reads on its own, using fastp at Q25 for trimming and MiXCR for clone calling, and kept in-frame beta chains. When rows share a CDR3 protein, they turn into one entry using the most common DNA and genes. The authors' filters were not applied to this entry. The sample table holds around 64,000 distinct CDR3 sequences, of which approximately 12% were seen once. The leading ten clones occupy about 1.3% of the sample.

The TCR comes from an adult who was a healthcare worker with PCR-confirmed SARS-CoV-2 infection or an uninfected control (not recorded which). The rearranged chain carries TRBV27 and TRBJ1-2; matching of 5 bases hints at TRBD1 as the D gene. Sequences were derived from whole blood, sampled at baseline. The DNA reads as follows: TGTGCCAGTAGCCCGGGGGAGGAGCTGGGTAGCTATGGCTACACCTTC. This codes for CASSPGEELGSYGYTF.